This entry lists 20 T cell receptor beta chains sequenced from one sample in a study of blood T cells in healthy people across ages. Through a sample-barcoded 5' primer and a J-beta primer mix, a second PCR was run for roughly 6 to 11 cycles. TCRdb independently ran MiXCR on the 5' RACE reads; one entry per CDR3 protein. This sample has fewer than 1 million distinct CDR3 sequences, with roughly 44% found just once. What was sequenced was blood. The receptors come from a man between 60 and 75 years old in good health.

The chain is built from TRBV7-9 and TRBJ2-7; D ambiguous. The CDR3 runs to 12 residues. Germline V gives CDR1 SEHNR, CDR2 FQNEAQ (reference sequence). The V end was cut by 1 base, the J end by 6 bases, with 7 bases between. The CDR3 loop reads CASSLVRSEQYF. DNA of the CDR3: TGTGCCAGCAGCTTAGTGCGGTCCGAGCAGTACTTC.

The chain uses TRBV5-6 and TRBJ2-5; possible D gene TRBD2, 5 bases. The CDR3 consists of 14 residues. Germline lookup yields CDR1 SGHDT and CDR2 YYEEEE. V dropped 2 bases and J dropped 2 bases, with 10 bases sitting between them. The CDR3: CASSFRRQQETQYF. The DNA for the CDR3 is TGTGCCAGCAGCTTTCGGAGGCAACAAGAGACCCAGTACTTC.

In its sample, this clonotype was seen a few times. The V and J genes are TRBV28 and TRBJ2-7; 7 nucleotides line up with TRBD2. With 6 bases clipped from V and 5 bases from J, the junction kept 10 bases outside the gene matches. The CDR3 runs to 14 residues. Germline V gene data show CDR1 as MDHEN and CDR2 as SYDVKM. CDR3 loop: CASRPQGGYHEQYF. CDR3 DNA: TGTGCCAGCAGACCCCAGGGAGGGTATCACGAGCAGTACTTC.

This clonotype showed up just a few times. The chain has TRBV6-2 or TRBV6-3 and TRBJ2-5, with 8 nucleotides matching TRBD1. The J segment lost 4 bases and the V segment lost 6 bases, leaving 7 bases of the junction unmatched. The CDR3 totals 14 residues. From germline, CDR1 is MNHEY and CDR2 SVGEGT. The CDR3 sequence: CASSSQGDRETQYF. Here the CDR3 DNA reads TGTGCCAGCAGCTCACAGGGGGATCGAGAGACCCAGTACTTC.

This chain uses TRBV29-1 with TRBJ2-3, with TRBD2 matching 8 bases. Germline lookup yields CDR1 SQVTM and CDR2 ANQGSEA. The trim removed 7 bases at V and 2 bases at J, leaving 8 bases unmatched. The CDR3 runs 14 residues. CDR3 in DNA: TGCAGCGCCCCAACTAGCGGAGACACAGATACGCAGTATTTT. The encoded protein is CSAPTSGDTDTQYF.

The rearrangement joins TRBV7-9 to TRBJ2-1; D gene uncertain. Germline assignment: CDR1 SEHNR and CDR2 FQNEAQ (reference sequence). There are 15 residues in the CDR3. Between the trimmed V and J ends, which lost 5 bases and 1 base, there was a span of 12 bases. CDR3 sequence (DNA): TGTGCCAGCAGCCCCCCCGGGTTTTCCTACAATGAGCAGTTCTTC. This codes for CASSPPGFSYNEQFF.

This clonotype was counted only a few times. This chain joins TRBV30 and TRBJ1-6; possibly TRBD1 for D (6 bases). This CDR3 has 14 amino acids. Germline V gene lookup returns CDR1 GTSNPN and CDR2 SVGIG (reference sequence). Between the trimmed V and J ends, which lost 2 bases and 7 bases, there was a span of 12 bases. CDR3 bases: TGTGCCTGGAGTACGACGGACAGAAATTCACCCCTCCACTTT. Protein product: CAWSTTDRNSPLHF.

This chain links TRBV7-9 with TRBJ1-1; possibly TRBD1 for D (5 bases). Trimming removed 5 bases at V and 8 bases at J, with 12 bases between. CDR1 SEHNR and CDR2 FQNEAQ come from the germline V gene (reference sequence). This CDR3 has 12 amino acids. CDR3 sequence reads: CASSHLRTEAFF. CDR3 bases: TGTGCCAGCAGCCACCTCCGGACAGAAGCTTTCTTT.

This clonotype was seen only a few times. V is TRBV20-1 and J is TRBJ2-7; weak D call: TRBD2 (6 bases). This CDR3 contains 15 residues. CDR1 is DFQATT and CDR2 is SNEGSKA in the germline V gene (reference sequence). V lost 3 bases, J lost 1 base, and 16 bases lay in between. As DNA, the CDR3 is TGCAGTGCTAGGGGGGGACTCGGAATTTCCTACGAGCAGTACTTC. It yields the protein CSARGGLGISYEQYF.

This clonotype was observed a handful of times. This may be a read error: a much more frequent sequence differs by one nucleotide. The chain carries TRBV28 and TRBJ2-7, with 7 bases matching TRBD2. CDR1 and CDR2 (germline): MDHEN, SYDVKM. Trimming removed 4 bases from V and 7 bases from J; junction bases left unmatched: 19. The CDR3 is 17 amino acids. The CDR3 region has the DNA TGTGCCAGCAGTTCCAACGCTCCGGGACTACCCTCCCGTGAGCAGTACTTC. Translation: CASSSNAPGLPSREQYF.

This clonotype was recorded once. The chain carries TRBV2 and TRBJ2-3; 9 bases match TRBD1. V was pared by 6 bases and J by 8 bases, with 12 bases of the junction left unmatched. The germline V gene encodes CDR1 SNHLY and CDR2 FYNNEI. CDR3 length: 15 amino acids. CDR3 protein: CASSRQGGSGVTQYF. CDR3 coding DNA: TGTGCCAGCAGCCGACAGGGGGGCAGCGGAGTTACGCAGTATTTT.

This clonotype was found once. The rearrangement uses TRBV7-6 and TRBJ2-5; D not certain. V was clipped by 3 bases and J by 4 bases, with 12 bases between them. Germline CDR1 reads SGHVS; CDR2 reads FNYEAQ. The CDR3 loop spans 14 amino acids. DNA of the CDR3: TGTGCCAGCAGCTTCGGACGGGTCCGAGAGACCCAGTACTTC. Translation gives CASSFGRVRETQYF.

There are a few counts of this clonotype. The genes are TRBV7-2 and TRBJ2-4; maybe TRBD2 (7 bases). V lost 0 bases to trimming and J lost 6 bases, with 15 bases between them. The germline V gene encodes CDR1 SGHTA and CDR2 FQGNSA. This CDR3 has 16 residues. CDR3 protein: CASSLAEQGGRNIQYF. CDR3 DNA: TGTGCCAGCAGCTTAGCGGAACAGGGAGGGAGAAACATTCAGTACTTC.

CDR3: CASSDQTSFDEQYF. The CDR3 DNA follows: TGTGCCAGCAGTGACCAGACTAGCTTTGACGAGCAGTACTTC. The rearrangement links TRBV6-2 or TRBV6-3 to TRBJ2-5, with 7 bases identical to TRBD2. The end of the DNA aligns better with TRBJ2-7, so the J call may be wrong. CDR1 MNHEY and CDR2 SVGEGT come from the germline V gene. This CDR3 is built from 14 residues.

The CDR3 region has the DNA TGCAGTGCTAGTAGAGGGGACTACGAGCAGTTCTTC. Translated: CSASRGDYEQFF. The gene calls are TRBV20-1 and TRBJ2-1; TRBD2 agrees at 7 bases. Germline V gives CDR1 DFQATT, CDR2 SNEGSKA (reference sequence). The trim removed 3 bases at V and 10 bases at J, leaving 6 bases unmatched. The CDR3 sequence is 12 residues long.

In its sample, this clonotype was seen once. A read error may explain this, as a much larger clone is one base away. V is TRBV29-1 and J is TRBJ2-5, with 9 bases aligning to TRBD1. Germline CDR1 and CDR2: SQVTM and ANQGSEA. The CDR3 has 13 amino acids. Losses at the gene ends were 6 bases for V and 5 bases for J; bases not matched to a gene: 7. The CDR3 DNA is TGCAGCGTAAAGTGGACAGGGGTTGAGACCCAGTACTTC. It codes for CSVKWTGVETQYF.

The J gene is TRBJ2-2, the V gene TRBV6-5; D remains unclear. CDR3 length: 13 residues. V shed 0 bases and J shed 4 bases, with 3 bases lying between them. CDR1 and CDR2 from the germline V gene are MNHEY and SVGAGI. CDR3 coding DNA: TGTGCCAGCAGTTACTCGGTCACCGGGGAGCTGTTTTTT. It encodes CASSYSVTGELFF.

V and J are TRBV7-2 and TRBJ2-1; 7 positions match TRBD2. With the DNA end fitting TRBJ2-7 better, the J assignment may be wrong. CDR3 size: 16 residues. The germline V gene has CDR1 SGHTA and CDR2 FQGNSA. The CDR3 DNA reads TGTGCCAGCAGCATAACCCCCGGGACTACCTACAATGAGCAGTACTTC. This codes for CASSITPGTTYNEQYF.

The rearrangement uses TRBV12-3 or TRBV12-4 and TRBJ1-1; D gene uncertain. The CDR3 runs to 15 residues. The V end lost 2 bases, the J end lost 1 base, and 11 bases lay between the germline ends. The CDR3 DNA follows: TGTGCCAGCAGTTTAAGTGCAGTCTCGAACACTGAAGCTTTCTTT. This sequence encodes CASSLSAVSNTEAFF.

This clonotype was counted a few times. This chain uses TRBV2 with TRBJ2-7; 11 nucleotides line up with TRBD2. Germline V lookup: CDR1 SNHLY, CDR2 FYNNEI. The CDR3 loop spans 15 amino acids. V lost 5 bases, J lost 2 bases, and 5 bases stayed unmatched. The DNA for the CDR3 is TGTGCCAGCAGTACGGGACTAGCGGTGCCCTACGAGCAGTACTTC. It encodes CASSTGLAVPYEQYF.